The 14 T cell receptor beta chains below all came from one sample that was sequenced in a study of Graves' ophthalmopathy and Graves' hyperthyroidism. Transcripts of RNA were the source for amplifying TCR beta CDR3 regions. RT-PCR with HTBI primers came first, then second-round multiplex PCR. TCRdb reprocessed the multiplex PCR reads with MiXCR, giving one entry per CDR3 protein. The sample records approximately 480,000 distinct CDR3 sequences, roughly 14% being singletons. Sample: blood. These receptors all stem from a woman in her thirties with Graves' ophthalmopathy.

This clonotype was recorded at least ten times. The chain links TRBV5-1 to TRBJ1-1, with D perhaps matching TRBD1 (6 bases). Trimming pared 4 bases from V and 5 bases from J, leaving 21 bases between. The CDR3 has 16 residues. Germline V gene lookup returns CDR1 SGHRS and CDR2 YFSETQ. CDR3 DNA: TGCGCCAGCAGCCCTTCGACAGGCTACGGTAAGACTGAAGCTTTCTTT. Protein product: CASSPSTGYGKTEAFF.

This clonotype was observed at least ten times. The chain employs TRBV24-1 and TRBJ1-1; a weak D match, TRBD1 (6 bases). The CDR3 is made up of 13 amino acids. V lost 9 bases and J 3 bases, leaving 13 bases between the germline ends. Germline CDR1 is KGHDR and CDR2 is SFDVKD. The CDR3 DNA sequence: TGTGCCACCCGGGGACACCTCCACACTGAAGCTTTCTTT. Encoded protein: CATRGHLHTEAFF.

This sequence joins TRBV6-1 and TRBJ1-1; 8 bases agree with TRBD1. With 6 bases clipped from V and 11 bases from J, the junction kept 8 bases outside the gene matches. The CDR3 is 12 amino acids. Germline loops: CDR1 MNHNS, CDR2 SASEGT. DNA for the CDR3: TGTGCCAGCAGCAATCGGACAGGGAGCGCTTTCTTT. Amino acids: CASSNRTGSAFF.

The table lists this clonotype with many counts. This chain links TRBV5-1 with TRBJ2-7; TRBD2 aligns across 7 bases. CDR3 length equals 15 residues. V shed 4 bases, J shed 4 bases, and the junction held 11 bases outside the gene matches. Germline CDR1 SGHRS, CDR2 YFSETQ. DNA for the CDR3: TGCGCCAGCAGCGTTAGCGGGTACTACGGATACGAGCAGTACTTC. Translation gives CASSVSGYYGYEQYF.

The V call is TRBV5-6, the J call TRBJ2-2; 7 bases align to TRBD1. The germline gives CDR1 SGHDT, CDR2 YYEEEE. The CDR3 covers 14 residues. V shed 6 bases, J shed 2 bases, and the junction held 4 bases outside the gene matches. In DNA form, the CDR3 reads TGTGCCAGCAAGGGACAGCGTAACACCGGGGAGCTGTTTTTT. Protein sequence: CASKGQRNTGELFF. The full variable domain, completed using reference TRBV5-6 and TRBJ2-2, is DAGVTQSPTHLIKTRGQQVTLRCSPKSGHDTVSWYQQALGQGPQFIFQYYEEEERQRGNFPDRFSGHQFPNYSSELNVNALLLGDSALYLCASKGQRNTGELFFGEGSRLTVL.

This clonotype was detected many times. The chain links TRBV27 to TRBJ1-5; 7 nucleotides align to TRBD1. CDR1 and CDR2 from the germline V gene are MNHEY and SMNVEV (reference sequence). The V and J ends lost 10 bases and 5 bases, in that order; junction bases with no gene match: 11. The CDR3 length is 14 residues. The CDR3 DNA sequence: TGTGCCATCGGCACAGGGGAGTGGGATCAGCCCCAGCATTTT. Translation gives CAIGTGEWDQPQHF.

Ten or more counts support this clonotype. V and J are TRBV4-2 and TRBJ2-7; D is ambiguous. Germline V gives CDR1 LGHNA, CDR2 YNFKEQ. There are 16 residues in the CDR3. V was trimmed by 0 bases and J by 0 bases, leaving 12 bases between them. Here the CDR3 reads CASSQDGAYDSYEQYF. The CDR3 coding sequence is TGTGCCAGCAGCCAAGACGGCGCTTATGACTCCTACGAGCAGTACTTC.

This chain uses TRBV3-1 with TRBJ1-2, with D possibly matching TRBD1 (5 bases). The V gene lost 3 bases and the J gene lost 3 bases, with 8 bases spanning the gap. The CDR3 spans 13 residues. In germline, CDR1 is LGHDT, CDR2 YNNKEL (reference sequence). The CDR3: CASSHATDYGYTF. The CDR3 DNA reads TGTGCCAGCAGCCATGCGACAGACTATGGCTACACCTTC.

This clonotype was seen ten or more times. The rearrangement joins TRBV27 to TRBJ2-7; D is perhaps TRBD1 or TRBD2 (5 bases each). The germline gives CDR1 MNHEY, CDR2 SMNVEV (reference sequence). The V gene lost 1 base and the J gene lost 5 bases, with 12 bases spanning the gap. This CDR3 has 14 amino acids. The CDR3 DNA reads TGTGCCAGCAGTTTATTTGAGGGGCTCAACGAGCAGTACTTC. Translation gives CASSLFEGLNEQYF.

The rearrangement links TRBV6-5 to TRBJ2-7, with TRBD2 as a possible D gene (6 bases). The CDR3 has 14 residues. Germline CDR1 reads MNHEY; CDR2 reads SVGAGI. V was cut by 2 bases and J by 3 bases, with 11 bases left in between. CDR3 protein: CASSYEGLYYEQYF. The CDR3 DNA is TGTGCCAGCAGTTACGAGGGACTGTACTACGAGCAGTACTTC.

In its sample, this clonotype was seen many times. The rearrangement links TRBV4-1 to TRBJ2-5, with D perhaps TRBD1 (5 bases). Germline V lookup: CDR1 MGHRA, CDR2 YSYEKL. Trimming stripped 4 bases from V and 5 bases from J, with 11 bases between. CDR3 length: 13 residues. DNA of the CDR3: TGCGCCAGCAGCCCCCAGGGCGTGGAGACCCAGTACTTC. This gives the protein CASSPQGVETQYF.

Notes on this clonotype: One base away lies a much larger clone, so this may be a sequencing read error. This sequence joins TRBV10-3 and TRBJ1-3, with D hard to call. Germline lookup yields CDR1 ENHRY and CDR2 SYGVKD. The CDR3 runs 14 residues. Trimming removed 9 bases at V and 0 bases at J, with 12 bases between. CDR3 sequence (DNA): TGTGCCATGTGGGAGGCCCTCTCTGGAAACACCATATATTTT. It specifies CAMWEALSGNTIYF.

At least ten counts were recorded for this clonotype. The chain joins TRBV6-1 to TRBJ2-7, with D possibly TRBD1 on 6 matching bases. The V end lost 5 bases, the J end lost 4 bases, and 12 bases lay between the germline ends. CDR3 size: 13 residues. Per germline, CDR1 MNHNS and CDR2 SASEGT. The DNA of the CDR3 is TGTGCCAGCAGTCCCTTACAGGGATACGAGCAGTACTTC. Amino acid sequence: CASSPLQGYEQYF.

This clonotype was found many times. The chain combines TRBV19 with TRBJ1-5; no definite D call. Per germline, CDR1 LNHDA and CDR2 SQIVND (reference sequence). V was trimmed by 0 bases and J by 4 bases, leaving 4 bases between them. This CDR3 is 13 amino acids long. CDR3 amino acids: CASSIEKNQPQHF. CDR3 in DNA: TGTGCCAGTAGTATAGAGAAGAATCAGCCCCAGCATTTT.